Below, 32 T cell receptor beta chains from the same sample are listed, as sequenced in a study of blood T cell repertoires in COVID-19. Generated by immunoSEQ multiplex PCR, the TCRdb table keeps only in-frame clones and is missing some. The sample has some 300,000 clones; roughly 90% are singletons. The specimen sequenced was peripheral blood. Every receptor here comes from a woman aged 30 to 39 with COVID-19, enrolled during active disease.

CDR3 coding DNA: TGTGCCAGCAGTCCCAAAACGTCCCCACGGGGTGAAGCTTTCTTT. Translation gives CASSPKTSPRGEAFF. The J gene is TRBJ1-1, the V gene TRBV5-4; no clear D gene. The CDR3 loop spans 15 amino acids. V lost 5 bases and J lost 7, with 21 bases in between. CDR1 and CDR2 (germline): SGHNT, YYREEE (reference sequence).

Turning to this clone: At the DNA level, this CDR3 is encoded by other sequences in the same sample as well. V is TRBV5-1 and J is TRBJ2-5; no clear D gene. Deletions cut 4 bases from V and 4 bases from J, with 8 bases between. CDR3 length: 12 amino acids. Germline V CDR1 and CDR2: SGHRS, YFSETQ. The CDR3 loop is CASSAGLETQYF. The CDR3, as DNA: TGCGCCAGCAGCGCAGGCTTAGAGACCCAGTACTTC.

The V call is TRBV29-1, the J call TRBJ2-2, with 7 bases identical to TRBD1. CDR3 length: 13 amino acids. Trimming removed 3 bases from V and 7 bases from J; junction bases left unmatched: 5. Germline values: CDR1 SQVTM, CDR2 ANQGSEA. Written as DNA, the CDR3 is TGCAGCGTTGATTCAGGGGGACACGGGGAGCTGTTTTTT. It yields the protein CSVDSGGHGELFF.

The count of this clone is one. The V and J genes are TRBV12-5 and TRBJ2-5; D possibly corresponds to TRBD2 (5 bases). The CDR3 consists of 17 residues. V was shortened by 3 bases and J by 2 bases, with 19 bases between the two germline ends. The germline gives CDR1 LGHNT, CDR2 FRNRAP. As DNA, the CDR3 is TGTGCTAGTGGTTTTAGAAGTCGGGGTCGGTATCAAGAGACCCAGTACTTC. Encoded protein: CASGFRSRGRYQETQYF. The variable domain in full, completed from reference TRBV12-5 and TRBJ2-5, reads DARVTQTPRHKVTEMGQEVTMRCQPILGHNTVFWYRQTMMQGLELLAYFRNRAPLDDSGMPKDRFSAEMPDATLATLKIQPSEPRDSAVYFCASGFRSRGRYQETQYFGPGTRLLVL.

This clone was picked up one time. The identical CDR3 is also encoded by other nucleotide sequences in the sample. J is TRBJ1-1 and V is TRBV19; 7 nucleotides match TRBD1. J was trimmed by 2 bases and V by 10 bases; bases with no gene match: 4. Germline loops: CDR1 LNHDA, CDR2 SQIVND (reference sequence). The CDR3 is made up of 12 amino acids. The DNA of the CDR3 is TGTGCCACCCGACAGGGAAACACTGAAGCTTTCTTT. Encoded protein: CATRQGNTEAFF.

In this sample, this clone turned up once. This chain links TRBV2 with TRBJ2-2, with D possibly being TRBD2 (5 bases). V dropped 6 bases and J dropped 4 bases, with 21 bases sitting between them. The V gene's germline CDR1 is SNHLY and CDR2 FYNNEI. This CDR3 is built from 17 residues. The CDR3 loop reads CASRTPGTRLLTGELFF. CDR3 DNA sequence: TGTGCCAGCAGGACCCCGGGAACCCGACTACTCACCGGGGAGCTGTTTTTT.

This clone occurred a few times. The chain combines TRBV19 with TRBJ1-5; D uncertain. The CDR3 spans 12 residues. V lost 7 bases and J lost 0, with 4 bases in between. The germline V gene encodes CDR1 LNHDA and CDR2 SQIVND (reference sequence). The CDR3 sequence: CASKYSNQPQHF. The CDR3 nucleotides are TGTGCCAGTAAATATAGCAATCAGCCCCAGCATTTT.

The genes are TRBV21-1 and TRBJ1-2; TRBD1, the table's D call, was not compared with the DNA. TRBV21-1 is a listed pseudogene. CDR3 length: 15 amino acids. The CDR3 sequence is CASSLRQGSNYGYTF. CDR3 nucleotide sequence: TGTGCCAGCAGCCTCAGACAGGGGAGTAACTATGGCTACACCTTC.

The V and J genes are TRBV5-6 and TRBJ1-4; tentatively, D is TRBD1 (5 bases). This CDR3 has 17 residues. Germline lookup yields CDR1 SGHDT and CDR2 YYEEEE. Trimming cost V 0 bases and J 0 bases, with 12 bases left between them. The CDR3 region has the DNA TGTGCCAGCAGCTTGGGAACAGGAGGGGCAACTAATGAAAAACTGTTTTTT. Translated: CASSLGTGGATNEKLFF.

The rearrangement joins TRBV10-3 to TRBJ2-1; maybe TRBD1 (6 bases). The V gene's germline CDR1 is ENHRY and CDR2 SYGVKD. Trimming removed 4 bases at V and 0 bases at J, with 10 bases between. The CDR3 is 15 residues long. The CDR3 spells CAISGTGSSYNEQFF. The CDR3 DNA follows: TGTGCCATCAGTGGAACAGGGAGCTCCTACAATGAGCAGTTCTTC.

This chain uses TRBV9 with TRBJ1-2; TRBD1 is a possible D gene (5 bases). Germline CDR1 is SGDLS and CDR2 is YYNGEE. Trimming cost V 3 bases and J 8 bases, with 20 bases left between them. The CDR3 runs 15 residues. CDR3 coding DNA: TGTGCCAGCAGCGCTCAACCCGGGGGAGGGGACGGCTACACCTTC. This sequence encodes CASSAQPGGGDGYTF.

CDR3: CASSLRSVNEQFF. CDR3 sequence (DNA): TGTGCCAGCAGTTTGAGGAGTGTGAATGAGCAGTTCTTC. The chain couples TRBV6-6 to TRBJ2-1, with D unclear. This CDR3 region has 13 residues. Trimming pared 4 bases from V and 7 bases from J, leaving 11 bases between. Germline CDR1 MNHNY, CDR2 SVGAGI (reference sequence).

In this sample, this clone turned up a few times. Written as DNA, the CDR3 is TGTGCCAGCCGGTCCCACCTCGGGGAGCTGTTTTTT. Its translation is CASRSHLGELFF. V and J are TRBV25-1 and TRBJ2-2, with no clear D. Trimming took off 8 bases at V and 7 bases at J, with 11 bases between the two ends. Germline assignment: CDR1 MGHDK and CDR2 SYGVNS. The CDR3 runs 12 residues.

The table lists this clone with a count of one. The genes are TRBV19 and TRBJ1-2, with D perhaps matching TRBD1 (6 bases). Per the germline V gene, CDR1 is LNHDA and CDR2 is SQIVND (reference sequence). This CDR3 contains 14 residues. V lost 7 bases, J lost 6 bases, and 18 bases lay in between. The CDR3 region is CASTPIAGAHGYTF. CDR3 coding DNA: TGTGCCAGTACCCCAATTGCAGGGGCCCATGGCTACACCTTC.

This chain joins TRBV9 and TRBJ1-2; possibly TRBD1 for D (6 bases). The CDR3 is made up of 15 amino acids. Per the germline V gene, CDR1 is SGDLS and CDR2 is YYNGEE. Deletions cut 4 bases from V and 3 bases from J, with 16 bases between. CDR3 sequence reads: CASSRGHQWDYGYTF. CDR3 coding DNA: TGTGCCAGCAGCAGGGGACACCAGTGGGACTATGGCTACACCTTC. The full variable domain, rest sourced from reference TRBV9 and TRBJ1-2, is DSGVTQTPKHLITATGQRVTLRCSPRSGDLSVYWYQQSLDQGLQFLIQYYNGEERAKGNILERFSAQQFPDLHSELNLSSLELGDSALYFCASSRGHQWDYGYTFGSGTRLTVV.

V usage is TRBV7-9 and J usage is TRBJ1-6, with D possibly TRBD1 on 5 matching bases. The ends were cut back, 6 bases at V and 0 bases at J, with 18 bases in the middle. The length of the CDR3 is 18 residues. Germline lookup yields CDR1 SEHNR and CDR2 FQNEAQ (reference sequence). This chain's CDR3 is CASSSQYTGSSYNSPLHF. As DNA, the CDR3 is TGTGCCAGCAGTTCCCAATATACAGGCAGCTCCTATAATTCACCCCTCCACTTT.

A remark on this clone: Other DNA variants within this sample encode the same CDR3. J is TRBJ2-1 and V is TRBV9, with a weak D call TRBD1 (5 bases). The CDR3 spans 12 residues. CDR1 and CDR2 from the germline V gene are SGDLS and YYNGEE. V was cut by 3 bases and J by 8 bases, with 9 bases left in between. The CDR3 region is CASSAQGYEQFF. CDR3 DNA: TGTGCCAGCAGCGCCCAGGGTTATGAGCAGTTCTTC.

The J gene is TRBJ1-6, the V gene TRBV7-2; 8 bases align to TRBD1. Per germline, CDR1 SGHTA and CDR2 FQGNSA. Trimming at V came to 4 bases and at J to 7 bases, leaving 12 bases not matched to a gene. The CDR3 spans 17 residues. For the CDR3, the DNA is TGTGCCAGCAGCTCTCATCGACAGGGGTATGGGAATTCACCCCTCCACTTT. Translating gives CASSSHRQGYGNSPLHF. Using reference TRBV7-2 and TRBJ1-6 for the parts outside the CDR3, the full variable domain is GAGVSQSPSNKVTEKGKDVELRCDPISGHTALYWYRQSLGQGLEFLIYFQGNSAPDKSGLPSDRFSAERTGGSVSTLTIQRTQQEDSAVYLCASSSHRQGYGNSPLHFGNGTRLTVT.

Only one count was recorded for this clone. The CDR3 sequence: CASSLDQGETQYF. Here the CDR3 DNA reads TGTGCCAGCAGCTTAGACCAGGGGGAGACCCAGTACTTC. The chain has TRBV7-2 and TRBJ2-5; TRBD1 might be the D (6 bases). With 1 base removed from V and 5 bases from J, the gap between germline ends came to 8 bases. CDR3 length: 13 amino acids. Germline V lookup: CDR1 SGHTA, CDR2 FQGNSA.

The J gene is TRBJ2-3, the V gene TRBV4-2; 7 nucleotides align to TRBD1. This CDR3 is 15 amino acids long. In germline, CDR1 is LGHNA, CDR2 YNFKEQ. V shed 4 bases and J 0 bases; nucleotides not matched to a gene: 4. The CDR3 region has the DNA TGTGCCAGCAGCCCACAGGGGACCAGCACAGATACGCAGTATTTT. Residues: CASSPQGTSTDTQYF.

This rearrangement joins TRBV7-6 to TRBJ2-7; 11 bases fit TRBD1. This CDR3 is 15 amino acids long. Germline assignment: CDR1 SGHVS and CDR2 FNYEAQ. Trimming removed 5 bases from V and 6 bases from J; junction bases left unmatched: 9. As DNA, the CDR3 is TGTGCCAGCAGCGTTATAGGACAGGGGGCTTCCGAGCAGTACTTC. Amino acids: CASSVIGQGASEQYF.

As for this clone: Distinct nucleotide sequences in the sample also encode this CDR3. The gene calls are TRBV18 and TRBJ1-5; D possibly corresponds to TRBD1 (5 bases). CDR1 and CDR2 from the germline V gene are KGHSH and LQKENI. The CDR3 has 14 residues. V was clipped by 3 bases and J by 4 bases, with 10 bases between them. CDR3 nucleotide sequence: TGTGCCAGCTCACCGGGGCAAGGGAATCAGCCCCAGCATTTT. Residues: CASSPGQGNQPQHF.

With respect to this clone: One end of the junction is discordant with germline, which a read error may explain. The CDR3 here is CASSSQKTQYF. CDR3 bases: TGTGCCAGCAGTTCCCAAAAGACCCAGTACTTC. The chain combines TRBV12-3 or TRBV12-4 with TRBJ2-5; D remains ambiguous. This CDR3 is built from 11 residues.

The chain employs TRBV5-1 and TRBJ2-2; D ambiguous. The length of the CDR3 is 15 residues. V shed 4 bases and J shed 5 bases, with 15 bases lying between them. The germline CDR1 and CDR2 sequences are SGHRS and YFSETQ. The CDR3 region has the DNA TGCGCCAGCAGCCTCGCAGTCCCGGAGACCGGGGAGCTGTTTTTT. Translation gives CASSLAVPETGELFF.

This chain connects TRBV6-5 to TRBJ2-7; 9 bases align to TRBD1. Germline CDR1 reads MNHEY; CDR2 reads SVGAGI. The CDR3 has 14 residues. The trim removed 5 bases at V and 4 bases at J, leaving 6 bases unmatched. The CDR3 region has the DNA TGTGCCAGCAGTAGGGGACAGGGTCGGTACGAGCAGTACTTC. This codes for CASSRGQGRYEQYF.

This sequence joins TRBV7-3 and TRBJ1-2, with a tentative D call TRBD1 (6 bases). Trimming removed 0 bases from V and 8 bases from J, with 10 bases in between. This CDR3 is built from 13 residues. Germline V CDR1 and CDR2: SGHTA, FQGTGA. The CDR3 here is CASSLTGGVGYTF. Here the CDR3 DNA reads TGTGCCAGCAGCTTAACAGGGGGTGTAGGCTACACCTTC.

This clone was seen a handful of times. This chain joins TRBV29-1 and TRBJ1-2, with 9 bases lining up with TRBD1. CDR1 is SQVTM and CDR2 is ANQGSEA in the germline V gene. Trimming took 6 bases from V and 6 from J; bases not matched to a gene: 8. CDR3 length: 13 amino acids. The CDR3 DNA follows: TGCAGCGTATGGGGACAGGGTGGGGATGGCTACACCTTC. Translating gives CSVWGQGGDGYTF. The whole variable domain, filled in from reference TRBV29-1 and TRBJ1-2, reads SAVISQKPSRDICQRGTSLTIQCQVDSQVTMMFWYRQQPGQSLTLIATANQGSEATYESGFVIDKFPISRPNLTFSTLTVSNMSPEDSSIYLCSVWGQGGDGYTFGSGTRLTVV.

The rearrangement links TRBV6-5 to TRBJ2-1; the match to TRBD2 covers 12 bases. Trimming at V came to 6 bases and at J to 8 bases, leaving 5 bases not matched to a gene. Looked up from germline, CDR1 is MNHEY and CDR2 is SVGAGI. The CDR3 consists of 14 residues. The CDR3 DNA follows: TGTGCCAGCAGGGGACTAGCGGGTCAGCATGAGCAGTTCTTC. Protein product: CASRGLAGQHEQFF.

A word on this clone: One junction end does not reproduce the germline sequence, and a read error may be involved. The rearrangement joins TRBV11-2 to TRBJ2-6; unclear D gene. The germline V gene has CDR1 SGHAT and CDR2 FQNNGV. This CDR3 is built from 18 residues. CDR3 loop: CVSSLAPVYSSGANVLTF. The CDR3 DNA sequence: TGTGTCAGCAGCTTAGCCCCCGTGTACTCATCTGGGGCCAACGTCCTGACTTTC.

Concerning this clone itself: The junction differs from germline at one of its ends, possibly a read error. This chain links TRBV5-8 with TRBJ1-1; tentative D call: TRBD1 (5 bases). The CDR3 has 14 amino acids. Germline V gene sequence: CDR1 SGHTS, CDR2 YDEGEE. Here the CDR3 reads CTSRSDAGSTEAFF. CDR3 DNA sequence: TGTACCAGCAGGTCCGACGCAGGGTCCACTGAAGCTTTCTTT.

The rearrangement uses TRBV3-1 (or the pseudogene TRBV3-2) and TRBJ1-2, with D hard to call. This CDR3 contains 12 residues. CDR1 and CDR2 (germline): LGHDT, YNNKEL (reference sequence). The ends were cut back, 2 bases at V and 2 bases at J, with 3 bases in the middle. Here the CDR3 reads CASSQTNYGYTF. The CDR3 nucleotides read TGTGCCAGCAGCCAAACAAACTATGGCTACACCTTC.

J is TRBJ2-2 and V is TRBV28, with TRBD1 matching over 7 bases. Germline V gene data show CDR1 as MDHEN and CDR2 as SYDVKM. The CDR3 loop spans 15 amino acids. V shed 6 bases and J 4 bases; nucleotides not matched to a gene: 8. CDR3 sequence: CASRTGNLITGELFF. CDR3 bases: TGTGCCAGCAGGACAGGGAATCTGATCACCGGGGAGCTGTTTTTT.